These T cell receptor beta chains were read from a single sample in a study of tumor and adjacent non-tumor tissue in lung cancer. TCRdb recomputed calls from the multiplex PCR reads with MiXCR, one row per CDR3 protein. The repertoire holds about 43,000 distinct CDR3 sequences, with roughly 66% as singletons. The specimen sequenced was distant non-tumor lung tissue. The receptors stem from a man between 45 and 60 years old with non-small cell lung cancer. The CDR3 runs from the conserved cysteine through the conserved F or W. The D gene is left open where the match is weak. Clone size appears in some rows only: once, few, many, or a class for an expanded clone.

j_call clone_size v_call d_call cdr3_nt cdr3_aa
TRBJ2-7 . TRBV10-3 TRBD1 TGTGCCACCGGGGGACAGGATTCATACGAGCAGCACTTC CATGGQDSYEQHF
TRBJ1-2 . TRBV6-5 TRBD1 TGTGCCGATCGACAGGGGAGTTCTCGCGGCTACACCTTC CADRQGSSRGYTF
TRBJ2-3 . TRBV29-1 TRBD2 TGCAGCATTGTCGGGGGGGCCACAGATACGCACTATTTT CSIVGGATDTHYF
TRBJ2-7 few TRBV5-1 TRBD1 TGCGCCAGCAGCCTTCCCGGGACAGGGAGGAACGAGCAGTACTTC CASSLPGTGRNEQYF
TRBJ2-5 . TRBV20-1 . TGCAGTACTAGAGATGGGGCAGGGTTCCAAGAGACCCAGTACTTC CSTRDGAGFQETQYF
TRBJ1-1 . TRBV4-2 TRBD1 TGCGCCAGCAGCCTCCGGACAGGGGGGATGAACACTAAAGCTTTCTTT CASSLRTGGMNTKAFF
TRBJ2-5 many TRBV7-8 TRBD1 TGTGCCAGCAGCTCAAGCAGGGGGTACGAAGAGACCCAGTACTTC CASSSSRGYEETQYF
TRBJ2-1 . TRBV11-3 . TGTGCCAGCAGCTTAAGCCACGGGTATATCGAGCAGTTCTTC CASSLSHGYIEQFF
TRBJ1-5 . TRBV6-1 . TGTGCCAGCAGTGAAAGGGGGGACAATCCCCGTCAGCCTCAGCATTTT CASSERGDNPRQPQHF
TRBJ2-2 . TRBV20-1 . TGCAGTCTCAGGGGGAGGGCGAACACCGGGGAGCTGTTTTTT CSLRGRANTGELFF
TRBJ2-2 once TRBV11-2 . TGTGTCAGCGTGGGTGAATCGGGACGGAACACCGAGCAGCTGTTTTTT CVSVGESGRNTEQLFF
TRBJ2-7 . TRBV29-1 TRBD1 TGCAGCGTTGTCCAAGGGACAGGGGCTACCTACGAGCATTACTTC CSVVQGTGATYEHYF
TRBJ2-5 . TRBV7-2 . TGTGCCAGCAGCTTAGGAGGGTCAGGGATGAGAGAGACCCAGTACTTC CASSLGGSGMRETQYF
TRBJ2-7 . TRBV4-2 TRBD2 TGTGCCAGCAGCCAAGATCGCAGCGGGATTCTCTACAAGCAGTACTTC CASSQDRSGILYKQYF
TRBJ2-1 . TRBV6-1 . TGTGCCATCACTGAACACCACTCACTAAGCTTGAGCTCCTACAATGAGCAGATCTTC CAITEHHSLSLSSYNEQIF
TRBJ2-1 many TRBV6-5 TRBD2 TGTGCCAGCAGGCAACTAGCGGGGGACGACAATGAGCAGTTCTTC CASRQLAGDDNEQFF
TRBJ2-1 once TRBV11-3 TRBD2 TGTGCCAGCAGCGATCCGGGACTAGCGGCCAACAATGAGCAGCCCTTC CASSDPGLAANNEQPF
TRBJ2-2 . TRBV13 TRBD1 TGTGCCAGCAGCTCCACCTGGACAGGGGGCAAGAACACCGTGGAGCTGTTTTTT CASSSTWTGGKNTVELFF
TRBJ2-3 once TRBV12-3/TRBV12-4 . TGTGTCAGCAGTCCCCAGGGCCAGGTTGGTACACAGTATTTT CVSSPQGQVGTQYF
TRBJ2-1 . TRBV18 . TGTGCCAGCTCACCCAGGGGACATGAGCAGTTCTTC CASSPRGHEQFF
TRBJ2-5 many TRBV10-2 TRBD2 TGCGCCAGCAGTGGGCCGATTCCGGCGGGAGGTGAAGAGACCCAGTACTTC CASSGPIPAGGEETQYF
TRBJ2-7 once TRBV11-1 . TGTGCCAGCAGCAGGAGTGACAGCCAGGGCGAACAGTACTTC CASSRSDSQGEQYF
TRBJ1-5 . TRBV6-1 . TGTGCCAGCAGTGACATGGGTATGGGGCCGCCCCAGCATTTT CASSDMGMGPPQHF
TRBJ2-3 . TRBV11-3 . TGTGCCAACAGCTTCTCATCCAGTACAGATACGCAGTATTTT CANSFSSSTDTQYF
TRBJ2-7 . TRBV28 . TGTGCCAGCAGTTTCTCCCAGGCCTCCTACGAGCAGTACTTC CASSFSQASYEQYF
TRBJ2-7 . TRBV12-3/TRBV12-4 TRBD1 TGTGCCAGCAGCCCGCGTGGACAGGGGTATATCGACCAATACTTC CASSPRGQGYIDQYF
TRBJ2-5 . TRBV12-3/TRBV12-4 . TGTGCCAGCAGTCTCAAGTCGGGATTGTCACAAGAGGCCCAGTACTTC CASSLKSGLSQEAQYF
TRBJ1-1 . TRBV11-2 . TGTGCCTGCAGCCAATATAGTACGGGGCGGACTGAAGCTTTCTTT CACSQYSTGRTEAFF
TRBJ2-5 few TRBV10-2 . TGCGTCGGCAGGCTTTCGAGAGTGCAAGAGACTCAGTACTTC CVGRLSRVQETQYF
TRBJ1-5 few TRBV20-1 TRBD1 TGCAGTGCTAGACAGGGGGGAGGTGTTCAGCCCCAGCATTTT CSARQGGGVQPQHF
TRBJ2-7 . TRBV4-2 . TGTCCCAGCATCCAGGGGACTACATTCATCGCCTACGAGCAGTACTTT CPSIQGTTFIAYEQYF
TRBJ2-1 few TRBV11-2 TRBD1 TGTGCCAGCAACTGGACAGGGTCAGGTTACAATGAGCAGTTCTTC CASNWTGSGYNEQFF
TRBJ2-3 many TRBV29-1 . TGCAGCGTGGACAGTAGCACAGATACGCAGTATTTT CSVDSSTDTQYF
TRBJ2-7 few TRBV7-9 TRBD1 TGTGCCAGCAGACCCGACAGGGGCGAGCAGTACTTC CASRPDRGEQYF
TRBJ1-2 . TRBV5-1 TRBD1 TGCGCCAGCAGCGGGGACAGGGCCTCTAACTATGGCTACACCTTC CASSGDRASNYGYTF
TRBJ1-6 many TRBV28 . TGTGCCAGCAGTCTCCCGGACAGACCGAATTCACCCCTCCACTTT CASSLPDRPNSPLHF
TRBJ2-1 . TRBV5-5 . TGTGCCAGCAGCTTGACCCATACGGAGGAACAGTTCTTC CASSLTHTEEQFF
TRBJ1-1 many TRBV6-1 . TGTGCCAGCAGTCTAGTCTTAGCTGAAGCTTTCTTT CASSLVLAEAFF
TRBJ2-6 few TRBV28 TRBD1 TGTGCCAGCAGTTTAGGACAGGTCTCTGGGGCCAACGTCCTGACTTTC CASSLGQVSGANVLTF
TRBJ2-1 . TRBV4-2 . TGTGCCAGTAACCAAGGGGTAAGCCCCCATCAGTTCTTC CASNQGVSPHQFF
TRBJ2-3 . TRBV24-1 . TGTGCCGCCAGTGACAACCCACCCGGGGATACGCAGTATTTT CAASDNPPGDTQYF
TRBJ2-3 . TRBV29-1 . TGCAGCGTTGAGACTGGCGCAGTAGATACGCAATATTTT CSVETGAVDTQYF
TRBJ2-1 . TRBV7-9 . TGTGCCAGCAGCTTAGCGTTCGGGATACATGAGCAGTTCTTC CASSLAFGIHEQFF
TRBJ1-6 few TRBV28 TRBD1 TGTGCCAGCAGTTTTTCATTGGGGACAGCGGTAGATAATTCACCCCTCCACTTT CASSFSLGTAVDNSPLHF
TRBJ2-4 . TRBV7-9 . TGTGCCAGCAGCTTAGACAGGGAAGTCAAAAACATTCAGTATTTC CASSLDREVKNIQYF
TRBJ2-3 . TRBV5-1 TRBD2 TGCGCCAGCAGCTTACGGACTAGCGGGGCAAACACAGATACGCAGTATTTT CASSLRTSGANTDTQYF
TRBJ1-5 . TRBV20-1 . TGCAGTGCTAGTCTTGATTATTTCAATCAGCCCCAGCATTTT CSASLDYFNQPQHF
TRBJ1-5 . TRBV12-3/TRBV12-4 . TGTGCTAGCAGTTTAGCGGCAGAGGGACAGCCCCAGCATTTT CASSLAAEGQPQHF
TRBJ2-7 . TRBV20-1 . TGCAGCGCCCGGCAGGGCTTCTCCTACGGGCAGTACTTC CSARQGFSYGQYF
TRBJ2-7 . TRBV10-2 . TGCGCCACATCGGGGGAGGACTATGAGCAGTACTTC CATSGEDYEQYF
TRBJ2-5 . TRBV11-2 . TGTGTCAGCAGCTCCACCTGGGGGTCAGCAGAGACCCAGTACTTC CVSSSTWGSAETQYF
TRBJ1-3 . TRBV12-3/TRBV12-4 . TGTACCAGCAGGCGGGCGGACTCCGGAAACACCATATATTTT CTSRRADSGNTIYF
TRBJ2-7 medium-sized TRBV10-1 TRBD2 TGCGCCAGCAGTGAGACGGCTAGCGGGACCTACGAGCAGTACTTC CASSETASGTYEQYF
TRBJ1-6 many TRBV12-3/TRBV12-4 . TGTGCCAGCGCCACGGGGGTTGGGGGGCGCGATAATTCACCCCTCCACTTT CASATGVGGRDNSPLHF
TRBJ2-5 once TRBV20-1 . TGCAGTGCTAGTAAACAGAAAGAGACCCAGTACTTC CSASKQKETQYF
TRBJ2-7 . TRBV25-1 TRBD1 TGTGCCAGCAGTGGTGGGACAGGGTGGTACAAGCAGTACTTC CASSGGTGWYKQYF
TRBJ2-7 many TRBV6-1 . TGTGCCAGCAGTGACCCGACCAAACAGGGTACCTACGAGCAGTACTTC CASSDPTKQGTYEQYF